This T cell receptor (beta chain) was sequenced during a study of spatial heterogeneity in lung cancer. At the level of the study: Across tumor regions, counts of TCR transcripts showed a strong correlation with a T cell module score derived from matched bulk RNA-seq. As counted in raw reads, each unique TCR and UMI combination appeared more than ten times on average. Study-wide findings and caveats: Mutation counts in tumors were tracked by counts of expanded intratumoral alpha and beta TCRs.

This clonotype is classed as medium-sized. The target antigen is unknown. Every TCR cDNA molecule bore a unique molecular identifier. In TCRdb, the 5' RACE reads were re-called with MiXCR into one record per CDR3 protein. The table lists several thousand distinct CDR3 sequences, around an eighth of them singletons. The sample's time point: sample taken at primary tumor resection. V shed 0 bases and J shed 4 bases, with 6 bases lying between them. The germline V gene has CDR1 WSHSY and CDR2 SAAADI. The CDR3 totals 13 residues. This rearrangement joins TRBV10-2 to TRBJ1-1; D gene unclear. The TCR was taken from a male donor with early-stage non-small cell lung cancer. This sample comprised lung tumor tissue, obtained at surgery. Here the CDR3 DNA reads TGCGCCAGCAGTGAGTCGCTAGGCACTGAAGCTTTCTTT. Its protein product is CASSESLGTEAFF.